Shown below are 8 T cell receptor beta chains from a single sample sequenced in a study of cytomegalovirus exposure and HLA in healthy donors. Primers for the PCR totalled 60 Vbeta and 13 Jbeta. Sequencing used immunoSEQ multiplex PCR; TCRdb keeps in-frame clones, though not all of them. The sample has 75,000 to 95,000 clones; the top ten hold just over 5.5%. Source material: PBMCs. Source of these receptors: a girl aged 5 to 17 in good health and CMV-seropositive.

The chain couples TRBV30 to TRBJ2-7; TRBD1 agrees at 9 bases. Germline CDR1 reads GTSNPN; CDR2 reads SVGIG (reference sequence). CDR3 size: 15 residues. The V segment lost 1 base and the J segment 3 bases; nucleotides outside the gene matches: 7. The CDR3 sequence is CAWSAIGTGIYEQYV. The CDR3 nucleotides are TGTGCCTGGAGTGCCATCGGGACAGGGATCTACGAGCAGTACGTC.

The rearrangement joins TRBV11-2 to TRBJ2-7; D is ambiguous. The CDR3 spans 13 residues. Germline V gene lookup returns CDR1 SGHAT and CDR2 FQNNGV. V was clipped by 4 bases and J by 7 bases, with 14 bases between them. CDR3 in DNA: TGTGCCAGCAGCTCACCCCCCGAACGGGAGCAGTACTTC. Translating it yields CASSSPPEREQYF.

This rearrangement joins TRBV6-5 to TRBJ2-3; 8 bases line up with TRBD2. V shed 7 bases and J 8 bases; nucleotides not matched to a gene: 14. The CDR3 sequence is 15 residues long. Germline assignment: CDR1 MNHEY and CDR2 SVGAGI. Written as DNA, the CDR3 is TGTGCCAGCATTGCCCTTAGCGGGGCCCCCCCTACGCAGTATTTT. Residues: CASIALSGAPPTQYF.

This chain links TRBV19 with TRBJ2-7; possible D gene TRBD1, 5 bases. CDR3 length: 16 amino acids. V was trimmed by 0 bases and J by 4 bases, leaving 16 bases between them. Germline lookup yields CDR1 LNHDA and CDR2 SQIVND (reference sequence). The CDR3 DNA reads TGTGCCAGTAGTATAGAGTTTCCGCAGGGCTGGTACGAGCAGTACTTC. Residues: CASSIEFPQGWYEQYF.

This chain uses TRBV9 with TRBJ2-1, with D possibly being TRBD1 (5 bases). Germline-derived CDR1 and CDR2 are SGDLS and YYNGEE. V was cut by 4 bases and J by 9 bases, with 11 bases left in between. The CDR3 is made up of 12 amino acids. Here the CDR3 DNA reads TGTGCCAGCAGCAAACAGGACGCTGAGCAGTTCTTC. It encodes CASSKQDAEQFF.

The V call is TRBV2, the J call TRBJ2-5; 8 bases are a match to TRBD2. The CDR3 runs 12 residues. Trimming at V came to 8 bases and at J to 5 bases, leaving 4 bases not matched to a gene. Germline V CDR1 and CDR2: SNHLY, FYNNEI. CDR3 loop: CASGLARETQYF. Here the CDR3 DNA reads TGTGCCAGCGGACTAGCTCGGGAGACCCAGTACTTC.

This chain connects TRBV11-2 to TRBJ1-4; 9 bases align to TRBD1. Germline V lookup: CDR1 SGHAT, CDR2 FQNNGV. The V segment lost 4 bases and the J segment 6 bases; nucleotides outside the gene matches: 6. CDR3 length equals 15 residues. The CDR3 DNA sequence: TGTGCCAGCAGCTCCTGGACAGGGGTTGATGAAAAACTGTTTTTT. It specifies CASSSWTGVDEKLFF.

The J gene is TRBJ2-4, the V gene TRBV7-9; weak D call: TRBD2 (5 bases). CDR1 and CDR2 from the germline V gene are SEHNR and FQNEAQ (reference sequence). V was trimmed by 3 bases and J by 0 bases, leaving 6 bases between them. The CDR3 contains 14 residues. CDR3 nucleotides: TGTGCCAGCAGCTTGGGAGAAGCCAAAAACATTCAGTACTTC. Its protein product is CASSLGEAKNIQYF.